Below are 3 T cell receptor beta chains sequenced from a single sample in a study of shared clonotypes between healthy human individuals (TCRdb year 2020). Library creation used the immunoSEQ multiplex PCR assay. TCRdb re-hosts the immuneACCESS table, in-frame sequences only. Its copies lack some clones; in the studies checked, an unresolved V gene accounts for under half of them, and the cause for the rest is not known. The sample includes around 560,000 clones, with roughly 95% observed a single time. The ten largest clones capture over 0.1% of the sample. CD8 naive samples were CD45RO-negative cells positively selected for CCR7, giving a CD45RA+CCR7+ population that excluded TemRA cells. The sample taken for sequencing was naive CD8+ T cells sorted from blood. The sample's cell subset or site label, in plain terms: CD45RA+CCR7+. Source of these receptors: a woman aged 25 to 39 in good health.

The chain employs TRBV6-9 and TRBJ2-2; possibly TRBD1 for D (6 bases). The germline V and J ends were trimmed by 2 bases and 1 base, with 14 bases remaining between them. In germline, CDR1 is MNHGY, CDR2 SVAAGI. CDR3 size: 17 residues. The CDR3 DNA reads as TGTGCCAGCAGTTATACCCGGACAGAGATGAACACCGGGGAGCTGTTTTTT. Residues: CASSYTRTEMNTGELFF.

V and J are TRBV2 and TRBJ2-3, with 11 bases aligning to TRBD2. The CDR3 has 14 amino acids. Germline CDR1 reads SNHLY; CDR2 reads FYNNEI. Trimming at V came to 6 bases and at J to 3 bases, leaving 2 bases not matched to a gene. CDR3 DNA sequence: TGTGCCAGCAGGGGGACTAGCGGAACAGATACGCAGTATTTT. This gives the protein CASRGTSGTDTQYF.

The J gene is TRBJ2-1, the V gene TRBV19; the match to TRBD1 covers 7 bases. The germline V gene has CDR1 LNHDA and CDR2 SQIVND (reference sequence). V shed 4 bases, J shed 8 bases, and the junction held 8 bases outside the gene matches. The CDR3 is 14 residues long. CDR3 amino acids: CASSSNLQGDEQFF. The CDR3, as DNA: TGTGCCAGTAGTAGCAATCTCCAGGGGGATGAGCAGTTCTTC.